Sequencing of this T cell receptor beta chain was carried out in a study of Ad26.COV2.S vaccination and SARS-CoV-2 variants. Study outcomes and limitations: Researchers cautioned that TCR breadth and depth analyses may have underestimated total T cell responses.

Concerning this clone: The antigen remains unidentified.

The CDR3 contains 15 residues. Trimming at V came to 1 base and at J to 1 base, leaving 2 bases not matched to a gene. Germline loops: CDR1 MNHEY, CDR2 SMNVEV (reference sequence). Documented treatment: approximately 18 received Ad26.COV2.S at low or high dose, single or two shots; roughly five received placebo; per-sample allocation not given. On day 63 after the first injection, vaccine and placebo recipients gave samples. SARS-CoV-2 spike from the Wuhan strain was encoded by the vaccine, an Ad26 vector. The method was immunoSEQ multiplex PCR; TCRdb's version includes in-frame clones alone and lacks a portion of them. Altogether about 350,000 clones are present, roughly 81% being singletons, with the ten largest covering about 3.5%.

The chain is built from TRBV27 and TRBJ2-3, with 7 nucleotides matching TRBD2. The source of this sequence is a person aged 18 to 65 who received the Ad26.COV2.S COVID-19 vaccine or a placebo. Here the sequenced sample was peripheral blood, taken in a trial of Ad26.COV2.S vaccine versus placebo. CDR3 region: CASSLWGGGTDTQYF. CDR3 coding DNA: TGTGCCAGCAGTTTATGGGGGGGAGGCACAGATACGCAGTATTTT.